This T cell receptor (beta chain) appears in the sequencing data of a study of blood T cell repertoires in COVID-19. Study at large: Acute-phase and convalescent COVID-19 samples originated in the United States, Italy and Spain. T cells, B-cell-depleted T cells, or PBMCs provided the cDNA or gDNA that served as material.

Original data processing: Amplifying reference gene primers gave estimates of nucleated cell counts. This table comes from immunoSEQ multiplex PCR, and its TCRdb copy is limited to in-frame clones, with some not included. D and trimming come from the DNA, and the V and J calls and clone size come from that table. Of 400,000 to 500,000 clones in the sample, 75% to 90% are singletons; the top ten hold 1.4% to 1.5%. This clonotype was obtained from a woman aged 30 to 39 with active or convalescent COVID-19. The source material was peripheral blood.

The CDR3 nucleotides are TGCGCCAGCAGCCAAGAGGGCCTACTTAACTATGGCTACACCTTC. Protein: CASSQEGLLNYGYTF. The chain couples TRBV4-1 to TRBJ1-2; D gene uncertain. This CDR3 has 15 residues. From germline, CDR1 is MGHRA and CDR2 YSYEKL. Between the trimmed V and J ends, which lost 0 bases and 1 base, there was a span of 9 bases.